This TCR beta chain was sequenced during a study of T cells in Graves' hyperthyroidism and ophthalmopathy (dated by TCRdb to the late 2010s). Regarding the complete study: Peripheral blood samples were taken at initial diagnosis, before any treatment was given. A discovery cohort of 95 to 100 patients, approximately 45 with Graves' ophthalmopathy and approximately 57 with stable Graves' hyperthyroidism, was used to find distinguishing TCR V-J signatures. Prospective prediction of ophthalmopathy was tested in an independent validation cohort of some 20 hyperthyroidism patients and some 17 patients who later progressed to ophthalmopathy. The 95 to 100 discovery patients were divided at random into training and test sets in a 7:3 ratio. In addition, the study compared T-cell repertoires in thyroid tissue and in blood from five to seven Graves' hyperthyroidism patients. After blood sampling, hyperthyroidism patients were treated with methimazole at a starting dose of 30 mg daily, and ophthalmopathy patients were treated with high-dose intravenous methylprednisolone. TCR Vbeta CDR3 sequencing of roughly 140 peripheral blood samples (roughly 41 ophthalmopathy, 75 to 80 hyperthyroidism and roughly 17 progressor patients) is reported in the paper. Findings and caveats that apply to the study as a whole: During validation, the model predicted progression to ophthalmopathy a median of roughly six months ahead of onset, with almost 71% sensitivity and 72% to 80% specificity. No statistical method was used to fix the sample size in advance, and group allocation was not hidden from the investigators. A model built on a 13 V-J signature distinguished ophthalmopathy from stable hyperthyroidism, reaching about 88% sensitivity and under 84% specificity in cross-validation and 80%/75% in testing. Most expanded thyroid clonotypes (frequency above 0.001) were also found in blood, which suggests that blood repertoires may mirror thyroid immune responses.

Relative to germline, V is 1 base shorter and J is 4 bases shorter, with 16 bases between their ends. CDR1 DFQATT and CDR2 SNEGSKA are derived from the germline V gene (reference sequence). Taken from cysteine to phenylalanine, the CDR3 has 15 residues. Of all the DNA, just the CDR3 is kept, 45 bases in frame from base 1. Amplification of TCR beta CDR3 regions was carried out from RNA transcripts. The TCR CDR3 was subjected to a first round of RT-PCR using the HTBI primer set and the Qiagen OneStep RT-PCR kit. A second multiplex PCR round built the libraries, followed by size selection and purification. Libraries were sequenced paired-end with 100 bp reads on an Illumina HiSeq2000. In the authors' own workflow: SOAPnuke was used to process the raw data, with reads discarded if the reads contained adapters or uncalled bases, had a mean Phred below 15, or lacked an exact constant-primer or identifier match. COPE v1.2.5 was used to merge high-quality paired reads, and clonotypes were defined as unique nucleotide sequences. Clonotypes were aligned to IMGT TRBV, TRBD and TRBJ reference segments using MiTCR v1.1. The analysis was restricted to V-J combinations with a frequency above 0.0001, which together covered 99.2% of the repertoires. The TCS score was defined as F50 (clonal expansion) divided by E x V (chaos), with BLOSUM62-based TCRdist calculated between CDR3 peptides within each V-J. Welch's t-statistics and random forest reduced 500 to 650 V-J features to around 14, which were used in a naive Bayes classifier (R e1071). In-frame beta chains were kept once TCRdb had trimmed the public reads at Q25 with fastp and called clones with MiXCR. Identical CDR3 protein sequences are pooled into one entry, listed with their most common genes and DNA. These V and J calls originate from TCRdb's pipeline instead of the authors' own analysis. For this sample the table gives fewer than 450,000 distinct CDR3 sequences, of which around a sixth were detected only once. The ten largest account for 40% of the sample.

In the ophthalmopathy patients, disease was moderately to severely active, with a Clinical Activity Score of 3 or more, a NOSPECS grade of 4 or more, and a duration of less than 3 months. Patients with uncontrolled infections, other autoimmune diseases, pregnancy or lactation were excluded. Diagnoses were based on clinical symptoms, serum thyroxine and TRAb, thyroid ultrasound and orbital computed tomography. Ficoll-Paque density gradient centrifugation was used to isolate PBMCs from approximately 10 ml of fresh peripheral blood. Trizol reagent was used to extract total RNA, and RNA quality was then checked on an Agilent 2100 Bioanalyzer. As concerns this clonotype: Its binding antigen is unknown. Base qualities are missing; no much larger clone stands one base away.

Sequencing used blood. The chain employs TRBV20-1 and TRBJ1-1, with a tentative D gene TRBD1 over 5 matching bases. The TCR sequence derives from a young man with Graves' ophthalmopathy. The nucleotide sequence reads as follows: TGCAGTGCTAGAGGATCCGGGGCCTCCGGCACTGAAGCTTTCTTT. Its translation is CSARGSGASGTEAFF.